Presented here are 14 T cell receptor beta chains from one specimen sequenced in a study of post-analysis software for immune sequencing data. Study-wide points: Controls had lower frequencies than patients of roughly five TRBV segments, which included TRBV5-6, TRBV5-1 and TRBV20-1.

Antigens of these TCRs are unknown. Built from TCR beta cDNA, the libraries had unique molecular identifiers in them. TCRdb called the PCR reads again in MiXCR, with one record for every CDR3 protein. This sample has 800,000 to 950,000 distinct CDR3 sequences, with about 57% found just once. Sequencing was performed on blood. These receptors were obtained from a girl between 5 and 17 years old with multiple sclerosis.

Comment on this clonotype: An end of the junction does not agree with germline; a read error may underlie this. V gene TRBV11-2 combines with J gene TRBJ2-1; D is possibly TRBD2 (5 bases). The CDR3 totals 18 residues. CDR1 and CDR2 (germline): SGHAT, FQNNGV. This CDR3 is CASSLWRMGVPRDNEQFF. CDR3 nucleotide sequence: TGCGCCAGCAGCCTCTGGAGGATGGGCGTCCCGAGGGACAATGAGCAGTTCTTC.

The sample holds a few counts of this clonotype. Germline and junction disagree at one end, which may indicate a read error. The rearrangement joins TRBV5-1 to TRBJ2-7; D unclear. The CDR3 length is 13 residues. Germline V gene lookup returns CDR1 SGHRS and CDR2 YFSETQ. CDR3 sequence: CASSPQSSYEQYF. For the CDR3, the DNA is TGTGCCAGCTCACCACAGAGCTCCTACGAGCAGTACTTC.

The chain employs TRBV12-3 or TRBV12-4 and TRBJ2-4, with 10 bases aligning to TRBD1. The length of the CDR3 is 13 residues. With 6 bases clipped from V and 8 bases from J, the junction kept 4 bases outside the gene matches. Here the CDR3 reads CASSGQGVDIQYF. As DNA, the CDR3 is TGTGCCAGCAGCGGACAGGGGGTAGACATTCAGTACTTC.

This clonotype was found a few times. CDR3 loop: CASSFKDSQETQYF. The CDR3 DNA sequence: TGCGCCAGCAGCTTCAAGGACAGTCAAGAGACCCAGTACTTC. The V gene is TRBV5-1, the J gene TRBJ2-5, with D perhaps TRBD1 (6 bases). V dropped 2 bases and J dropped 2 bases, with 10 bases sitting between them. CDR3 length: 14 amino acids. Germline CDR1 and CDR2: SGHRS and YFSETQ.

This clonotype was seen more than once but under ten times. The CDR3 DNA follows: TGTGCCATCAGGGGTGGGGCAACCGACAATGAGCAGTTCTTC. Translated: CAIRGGATDNEQFF. V and J are TRBV10-3 and TRBJ2-1, with a possible D match to TRBD1 (5 bases). The CDR3 contains 14 residues. Germline CDR1 is ENHRY and CDR2 is SYGVKD. The V end was cut by 6 bases, the J end by 5 bases, with 14 bases between.

With respect to this clonotype: The junction departs from germline at one end; a sequencing error may be responsible. The chain is built from TRBV25-1 and TRBJ2-7; the match to TRBD1 covers 12 bases. The length of the CDR3 is 15 residues. Looked up from germline, CDR1 is MGHDK and CDR2 is SYGVNS. Written as DNA, the CDR3 is TGTGTCAGCAGACACGAGGGGACAGGGGGCATCGAGCAGTACTTC. Amino acids: CVSRHEGTGGIEQYF.

The gene calls are TRBV6-1 and TRBJ2-5; 8 nucleotides match TRBD1. From germline, CDR1 is MNHNS and CDR2 SASEGT. With V trimmed by 5 bases and J by 4 bases, 15 bases remained unmatched. This CDR3 comprises 17 residues. DNA of the CDR3: TGTGCCAGCAGTCCCGAGACAGGGGAACGGACGCGAGAGACCCAGTACTTC. As protein: CASSPETGERTRETQYF.

V gene TRBV29-1 combines with J gene TRBJ2-3, with 11 bases identical to TRBD2. Trimming cost V 6 bases and J 6 bases; bases outside gene matches: 14. Per germline, CDR1 SQVTM and CDR2 ANQGSEA. The CDR3 consists of 16 residues. The CDR3 DNA reads TGCAGCGTCCCCGTTGGTAGCGGGGGGGCCTGGGATACGCAGTATTTT. Encoded protein: CSVPVGSGGAWDTQYF.

In its sample, this clonotype was seen once. The chain carries TRBV2 and TRBJ2-7; D may be TRBD1 or TRBD2 (5 bases each). Germline CDR1 and CDR2: SNHLY and FYNNEI. The CDR3 runs 15 residues. Trimming took off 1 base at V and 1 base at J, with 11 bases between the two ends. CDR3 protein: CASSEGDGDSYEQYF. The CDR3 region has the DNA TGTGCCAGCAGTGAAGGGGACGGGGATTCCTACGAGCAGTACTTC. The complete variable domain, with remaining parts taken from reference TRBV2 and TRBJ2-7, reads EPEVTQTPSHQVTQMGQEVILRCVPISNHLYFYWYRQILGQKVEFLVSFYNNEISEKSEIFDDQFSVERPDGSNFTLKIRSTKLEDSAMYFCASSEGDGDSYEQYFGPGTRLTVT.

This clonotype appeared many times. The chain combines TRBV6-5 with TRBJ2-2; D may be TRBD1 (6 bases). V shed 6 bases and J shed 6 bases, with 14 bases lying between them. Germline loops: CDR1 MNHEY, CDR2 SVGAGI. This CDR3 spans 14 amino acids. The CDR3, as DNA: TGTGCCAGCAGAGGGCCAGGGGATGCCGGGGAGCTGTTTTTT. Its protein product is CASRGPGDAGELFF.

The V gene is TRBV4-1, the J gene TRBJ2-3; D is ambiguous. Trimming pared 2 bases from V and 0 bases from J, leaving 9 bases between. The CDR3 extends over 15 amino acids. CDR1 and CDR2 (germline): MGHRA, YSYEKL. The CDR3 reads CASSQITTSTDTQYF. The CDR3, as DNA: TGCGCCAGCAGCCAAATAACGACTAGCACAGATACGCAGTATTTT.

Only a few counts were recorded for this clonotype. The chain couples TRBV20-1 to TRBJ2-4; no clear D. Germline values: CDR1 DFQATT, CDR2 SNEGSKA (reference sequence). V lost 0 bases and J lost 13, with 19 bases in between. The CDR3 is 14 residues long. In DNA form, the CDR3 reads TGCAGTGCTAGAGATCGGTCACTCCCCCGTGAGCAGTACTTC. Encoded protein: CSARDRSLPREQYF.

The chain has TRBV29-1 and TRBJ2-5; the match to TRBD2 covers 7 bases. The J call could be wrong; TRBJ2-7 is a better fit for the DNA end. The V gene's germline CDR1 is SQVTM and CDR2 ANQGSEA. This CDR3 contains 14 residues. In nucleotides, the CDR3 is TGCAGCGTTCAACCCCGGGGGGTTAAGTACGAGCAGTACTTC. This encodes CSVQPRGVKYEQYF.

The gene calls are TRBV27 and TRBJ2-1; D gene ambiguous. Deletions cut 3 bases from V and 7 bases from J, with 13 bases between. The V gene's germline CDR1 is MNHEY and CDR2 SMNVEV (reference sequence). The CDR3 runs to 14 residues. The CDR3 protein is CASSFDTRRNEQFF. In DNA, the CDR3 is TGTGCCAGCAGTTTCGACACCAGACGGAATGAGCAGTTCTTC.